This TCR beta chain originates from a study of Ad26.COV2.S vaccination and SARS-CoV-2 variants. The table lists this clone with a count of one. Using immunoSEQ multiplex PCR, the repertoire was profiled, and TCRdb retains in-frame clones only, with some absent. The sample contains over 90,000 clones, around three quarters of which appear only once. V lost 6 bases to trimming and J lost 7 bases; unmatched junction nucleotides: 5. The germline V gene has CDR1 SNHLY and CDR2 FYNNEI. The CDR3 consists of 14 residues. The source material was peripheral blood, sampled after recovery from COVID-19. The chain is built from TRBV2 and TRBJ2-2; the match to TRBD1 covers 10 bases. This clonotype was sampled from a human donor who had recovered from COVID-19. The CDR3 sequence: CASRGQGIVGELFF. CDR3 sequence (DNA): TGTGCCAGCAGGGGACAGGGGATTGTCGGGGAGCTGTTTTTT.